Below, 28 T cell receptor beta chains from the same sample are listed, as sequenced in a study of beta chain features in type 1 diabetes. As every portion of the isolated RNA was reverse transcribed, the sequencing read expressed TCRB transcripts. Some clones are missing from TCRdb's copy, which holds only in-frame ones; the method was immunoSEQ multiplex PCR. This table holds about 220,000 clones, under 13% found once. Material for sequencing was central memory CD4+ T cells from blood. The receptors were sampled from a man in his late teens or twenties in good health.

This clone has a single count. One junction end disagrees with the germline gene, perhaps due to a read error. The chain has TRBV11-2 and TRBJ2-1; D may be TRBD2 (5 bases). The germline V gene has CDR1 SGHAT and CDR2 FQNNGV. The CDR3 totals 11 residues. The CDR3 loop reads CASSYRTRTFF. DNA of the CDR3: TGTGCCAGTAGCTATCGGACTCGAACGTTCTTC.

This clone was picked up a small number of times. This rearrangement joins TRBV29-1 to TRBJ2-3; maybe TRBD1 (6 bases). The germline V gene encodes CDR1 SQVTM and CDR2 ANQGSEA. V dropped 1 base and J dropped 4 bases, with 24 bases sitting between them. The CDR3 length is 18 residues. Here the CDR3 reads CSVEATGSRGSAADTQYF. In DNA form, the CDR3 reads TGCAGCGTTGAAGCAACAGGGAGTCGTGGGTCGGCGGCAGATACGCAGTATTTT.

This clone was detected ten times or more. The genes are TRBV2 and TRBJ2-1, with D hard to call. Trimming shortened V by 8 bases and J by 4 bases, and 12 bases separated the two germline ends. This CDR3 region has 13 residues. CDR1 is SNHLY and CDR2 is FYNNEI in the germline V gene. Here the CDR3 reads CASFWTAYNEQFF. The CDR3 DNA reads as TGTGCCAGCTTTTGGACCGCTTACAATGAGCAGTTCTTC.

This chain joins TRBV4-2 and TRBJ2-5, with 8 bases lining up with TRBD1. This CDR3 region has 13 residues. Germline V gives CDR1 LGHNA, CDR2 YNFKEQ. Unmatched junction bases numbered 0, after V lost 3 bases and J lost 3 bases. The DNA for the CDR3 is TGTGCCAGCAGCCAGGACAGGGAAGAGACCCAGTACTTC. It yields the protein CASSQDREETQYF.

This clone was counted between two and nine times. The J gene is TRBJ2-3, the V gene TRBV5-1, with a weak D call TRBD2 (6 bases). The CDR3 contains 14 residues. The V and J ends lost 0 bases and 4 bases respectively, with 9 bases between them. Germline loops: CDR1 SGHRS, CDR2 YFSETQ. The chain's CDR3 is CASSLGREADTQYF. The CDR3 coding sequence is TGCGCCAGCAGCTTGGGCAGGGAGGCAGATACGCAGTATTTT.

V usage is TRBV19 and J usage is TRBJ2-1; TRBD2 agrees at 14 bases. CDR1 is LNHDA and CDR2 is SQIVND in the germline V gene (reference sequence). The J segment lost 14 bases and the V segment lost 3 bases, leaving 3 bases of the junction unmatched. The CDR3 loop spans 13 amino acids. The CDR3 loop reads CASSMGLAGAKFF. CDR3 DNA: TGTGCCAGTAGTATGGGACTAGCGGGAGCCAAGTTCTTC.

In this sample, this clone turned up a few times. The J gene is TRBJ1-4, the V gene TRBV11-2; no definite D call. V was pared by 3 bases and J by 4 bases, with 12 bases between. From germline, CDR1 is SGHAT and CDR2 FQNNGV. The CDR3 runs to 15 residues. The CDR3: CASSLGGGINEKLFF. In DNA form, the CDR3 reads TGTGCCAGCAGCTTGGGCGGCGGGATTAATGAAAAACTGTTTTTT.

This clone has just a few counts. The V gene is TRBV5-1, the J gene TRBJ2-7, with D perhaps given as TRBD1 or TRBD2 (5 bases each). CDR3 size: 15 residues. V was shortened by 4 bases and J by 0 bases, with 14 bases between the two germline ends. Germline V gene data show CDR1 as SGHRS and CDR2 as YFSETQ. The CDR3 nucleotides read TGCGCCAGCAGCACCCTCGGGACGGTCTCCTACGAGCAGTACTTC. Encoded protein: CASSTLGTVSYEQYF. Full variable domain (rest looked up from reference TRBV5-1 and TRBJ2-7): KAGVTQTPRYLIKTRGQQVTLSCSPISGHRSVSWYQQTPGQGLQFLFEYFSETQRNKGNFPGRFSGRQFSNSRSEMNVSTLELGDSALYLCASSTLGTVSYEQYFGPGTRLTVT.

The gene calls are TRBV5-6 and TRBJ1-5, with a possible D match to TRBD1 (6 bases). V lost 4 bases and J lost 3, with 14 bases in between. Germline values: CDR1 SGHDT, CDR2 YYEEEE. The CDR3 totals 15 residues. The CDR3 bases are TGTGCCAGCAGCATGACAGGATTTCACAATCAGCCCCAGCATTTT. Translated, it gives CASSMTGFHNQPQHF.

The chain joins TRBV7-2 to TRBJ1-2; perhaps TRBD1 as D (5 bases). Trimming took 5 bases from V and 4 from J, leaving 14 bases between them. In germline, CDR1 is SGHTA, CDR2 FQGNSA. CDR3 size: 14 residues. The CDR3 here is CASSPGARVYGYTF. In DNA form, the CDR3 reads TGTGCCAGCAGCCCTGGGGCCAGGGTCTATGGCTACACCTTC.

This chain joins TRBV5-1 and TRBJ2-2, with a tentative D call TRBD2 (6 bases). This CDR3 is 15 amino acids long. Germline V gene sequence: CDR1 SGHRS, CDR2 YFSETQ. V was clipped by 4 bases and J by 5 bases, with 15 bases between them. CDR3 in DNA: TGCGCCAGCAGCCTTAGCGGCGTTGGGACCGGGGAGCTGTTTTTT. Translated: CASSLSGVGTGELFF.

This clone appeared a few times. The chain carries TRBV18 and TRBJ2-3; D is undetermined. The length of the CDR3 is 14 residues. Germline CDR1 is KGHSH and CDR2 is LQKENI. The V end lost 3 bases, the J end lost 0 bases, and 7 bases lay between the germline ends. The CDR3 is CASSPPLSTDTQYF. The CDR3 DNA follows: TGTGCCAGCTCACCCCCCCTTAGCACAGATACGCAGTATTTT.

The chain recombines TRBV7-6 with TRBJ2-5; D is undetermined. Germline V lookup: CDR1 SGHVS, CDR2 FNYEAQ. Trimming stripped 1 base from V and 4 bases from J, with 10 bases between. The CDR3 spans 14 residues. In nucleotides, the CDR3 is TGTGCCAGCAGCTTAGGGGCATCACGAGAGACCCAGTACTTC. Amino acids: CASSLGASRETQYF.

This clone was seen a handful of times. The chain links TRBV18 to TRBJ2-3; D gene ambiguous. The CDR3 covers 16 residues. Germline V gene data show CDR1 as KGHSH and CDR2 as LQKENI. Trimming took off 3 bases at V and 0 bases at J, with 13 bases between the two ends. The CDR3 region is CASSPPDGYSTDTQYF. The CDR3 nucleotides read TGTGCCAGCTCACCGCCGGACGGTTATAGCACAGATACGCAGTATTTT.

The V call is TRBV30, the J call TRBJ2-1; 8 nucleotides match TRBD2. The CDR3 spans 15 residues. Germline loops: CDR1 GTSNPN, CDR2 SVGIG (reference sequence). Trimming at V came to 5 bases and at J to 2 bases, leaving 8 bases not matched to a gene. For the CDR3, the DNA is TGTGCCTGGCGAAGACTAGCGTACGCCTACAATGAGCAGTTCTTC. Its translation is CAWRRLAYAYNEQFF.

This clone came up a few times. The chain employs TRBV4-1 and TRBJ1-2, with 10 nucleotides matching TRBD1. V was pared by 6 bases and J by 3 bases, with 7 bases of the junction left unmatched. The CDR3 has 15 residues. Germline V lookup: CDR1 MGHRA, CDR2 YSYEKL. The CDR3 DNA follows: TGCGCCAGCAGGCACCTAGGACAGGGGGACTATGGCTACACCTTC. Translation gives CASRHLGQGDYGYTF.

This clone was seen more than once but under ten times. V and J are TRBV7-8 and TRBJ2-7; a possible D gene is TRBD2 (5 bases). Trimming took off 3 bases at V and 0 bases at J, with 12 bases between the two ends. This CDR3 is built from 15 residues. CDR1 and CDR2 from the germline V gene are SGHVS and FQNEAQ. CDR3 in amino acids: CASSLQDSSSYEQYF. Written as DNA, the CDR3 is TGTGCCAGCAGCTTGCAGGACTCCAGCTCCTACGAGCAGTACTTC.

J is TRBJ2-7 and V is TRBV6-1, with 7 bases identical to TRBD1. Looked up from germline, CDR1 is MNHNS and CDR2 is SASEGT. J gave up 6 bases and V 2 bases, and 4 bases lay outside the gene matches. The CDR3 is 13 amino acids. CDR3 DNA sequence: TGTGCCAGCAGTGAATTAGACAGGGTCGAGCAGTACTTC. It is translated as CASSELDRVEQYF.

This clone was counted a few times. This chain links TRBV28 with TRBJ2-1, with TRBD1 identical over 9 bases. The CDR3 extends over 15 amino acids. Germline CDR1 is MDHEN and CDR2 is SYDVKM. The J segment lost 6 bases and the V segment lost 4 bases, leaving 7 bases of the junction unmatched. CDR3 region: CASSSRDRASNEQFF. CDR3 DNA: TGTGCCAGCAGTTCCCGGGACAGGGCGTCCAATGAGCAGTTCTTC.

This clone was detected only a few times. The V gene is TRBV5-4, the J gene TRBJ1-1; 9 bases align to TRBD1. Per the germline V gene, CDR1 is SGHNT and CDR2 is YYREEE (reference sequence). V gave up 4 bases and J gave up 6 bases; unmatched junction bases: 13. The CDR3 loop spans 16 amino acids. In DNA form, the CDR3 reads TGTGCCAGCAGCCCTACCCCGGACAGGGGAGGTTCTGAAGCTTTCTTT. Residues: CASSPTPDRGGSEAFF.

The chain employs TRBV15 and TRBJ2-3, with D unclear. The length of the CDR3 is 12 residues. V was cut by 0 bases and J by 2 bases, with 0 bases left in between. Germline CDR1 reads LNHNV; CDR2 reads YYDKDF (reference sequence). The CDR3 loop reads CATSRDTDTQYF. In DNA form, the CDR3 reads TGTGCCACCAGCAGAGACACAGATACGCAGTATTTT.

V is TRBV29-1 and J is TRBJ1-1; 7 bases line up with TRBD1. V dropped 7 bases and J dropped 5; count of bases not matched to a gene: 16. Looked up from germline, CDR1 is SQVTM and CDR2 is ANQGSEA. CDR3 length: 15 amino acids. The DNA for the CDR3 is TGCAGCGCACTAAAGCTACCAGGGGACAGTACTGAAGCTTTCTTT. It yields the protein CSALKLPGDSTEAFF.

The chain joins TRBV30 to TRBJ2-1; D might be TRBD1 (6 bases). CDR1 and CDR2 from the germline V gene are GTSNPN and SVGIG (reference sequence). The CDR3 consists of 15 residues. V dropped 4 bases and J dropped 0 bases, with 13 bases sitting between them. Here the CDR3 reads CAWTRGHSSYNEQFF. In DNA form, the CDR3 reads TGTGCCTGGACCCGGGGACATAGCTCCTACAATGAGCAGTTCTTC.

V and J are TRBV30 and TRBJ1-1; 9 bases are shared with TRBD1. Germline-derived CDR1 and CDR2 are GTSNPN and SVGIG (reference sequence). The CDR3 has 13 amino acids. J lost 11 bases, V lost 1 base, and 8 bases had no gene match. The CDR3 DNA follows: TGTGCCTGGAGTGGGACAGGGGCCCTCGGGGCTTTCTTT. This sequence encodes CAWSGTGALGAFF. The complete variable domain, with remaining parts taken from reference TRBV30 and TRBJ1-1, reads SQTIHQWPATLVQPVGSPLSLECTVEGTSNPNLYWYRQAAGRGLQLLFYSVGIGQISSEVPQNLSASRPQDRQFILSSKKLLLSDSGFYLCAWSGTGALGAFFGQGTRLTVV.

The chain combines TRBV11-2 with TRBJ2-3; TRBD2 agrees at 8 bases. CDR1 and CDR2 (germline): SGHAT, FQNNGV. Losses at the gene ends were 1 base for V and 6 bases for J; bases not matched to a gene: 9. The CDR3 runs 16 residues. CDR3 sequence reads: CASSLATSGGGDTQYF. The DNA of the CDR3 is TGTGCCAGCAGCTTAGCTACTAGCGGAGGGGGGGATACGCAGTATTTT.

Details on this clone: This same CDR3 is encoded by further DNA sequences in the sample. The chain uses TRBV7-6 and TRBJ1-1; TRBD1 might be the D (5 bases). V was pared by 2 bases and J by 1 base, with 5 bases between. Germline-derived CDR1 and CDR2 are SGHVS and FNYEAQ. CDR3 length: 13 amino acids. The CDR3 sequence is CASSLQGNTEAFF. CDR3 DNA: TGTGCCAGCAGCTTACAGGGGAACACTGAAGCTTTCTTT.

This clone was counted between two and nine times. V and J are TRBV9 and TRBJ1-1, with 10 nucleotides matching TRBD1. CDR1 and CDR2 (germline): SGDLS, YYNGEE. V dropped 4 bases and J dropped 5; count of bases not matched to a gene: 5. The CDR3 totals 14 residues. The CDR3 reads CASSRDRGRTEAFF. The CDR3 nucleotides read TGTGCCAGCAGCCGGGACAGGGGCCGTACTGAAGCTTTCTTT. The whole variable domain, filled in from reference TRBV9 and TRBJ1-1, reads DSGVTQTPKHLITATGQRVTLRCSPRSGDLSVYWYQQSLDQGLQFLIQYYNGEERAKGNILERFSAQQFPDLHSELNLSSLELGDSALYFCASSRDRGRTEAFFGQGTRLTVV.

V is TRBV4-3 and J is TRBJ2-4; D gene ambiguous. CDR1 is LGHNA, CDR2 YSLEER, per germline. The CDR3 runs 14 residues. The V and J ends lost 0 bases and 6 bases respectively, with 9 bases between them. The CDR3 sequence: CASSQEYEINIQYF. CDR3 nucleotide sequence: TGCGCCAGCAGCCAAGAATACGAGATAAACATTCAGTACTTC.